The rows below give T cell receptor beta chains drawn from one sample of a study of blood T cell repertoires in COVID-19. The method was immunoSEQ multiplex PCR; TCRdb's version includes in-frame clones alone and lacks a portion of them. This sample carries roughly 250,000 clones, around nine tenths of them seen once, and the ten largest clones take about 9.2%. Input material: peripheral blood. The receptors shown here come from a man aged 35-49 years who had recovered from COVID-19. Both conserved end residues are part of each CDR3. The order of the fields is V gene, J gene, clone size, D gene, CDR3 protein, CDR3 DNA. D genes are given only for firm matches. Some rows have no size entry. The others give once, few or many, or a class for an expanded clone.

>TRBV7-9|TRBJ1-6|-|-
CASSLRTADSPLHF
TGTGCCAGCAGCCTCCGGACAGCCGATTCACCCCTCCACTTT
>TRBV2|TRBJ2-1|-|TRBD2
CASSAFRRGDEQFF
TGTGCCAGCAGTGCCTTTAGGCGGGGGGATGAGCAGTTCTTC
>TRBV4-1|TRBJ1-2|-|-
CASSQDYQRGRGYTF
TGCGCCAGCAGCCAAGATTACCAGCGGGGTCGGGGCTACACCTTC
>TRBV6-5|TRBJ2-7|-|TRBD1
CASTRQGAHEQYF
TGTGCCAGCACGAGACAGGGGGCCCACGAGCAGTACTTC
>TRBV2|TRBJ2-7|-|TRBD1
CASSGQGTYEQYF
TGTGCCAGCAGTGGACAGGGTACCTACGAGCAGTACTTC
>TRBV14|TRBJ2-1|-|TRBD2
CASSQEAGGPHEQFF
TGTGCCAGCAGCCAAGAAGCGGGAGGGCCCCATGAGCAGTTCTTC
>TRBV6-6|TRBJ2-3|-|TRBD2
CASREGGAADTQYF
TGTGCCAGCCGGGAGGGGGGCGCCGCAGATACGCAGTATTTT
>TRBV6-5|TRBJ2-1|once|-
CASSYSRGLKVNEQFF
TGTGCCAGCAGTTACTCGCGGGGGCTTAAAGTGAATGAGCAGTTCTTC
>TRBV25-1|TRBJ2-7|once|-
CASSEVSYEQYF
TGTGCCAGCAGTGAAGTTAGCTACGAGCAGTACTTC
>TRBV7-2|TRBJ2-1|-|TRBD2
CASSLTSGNYNEQFF
TGTGCCAGCAGCTTAACTAGCGGGAACTACAATGAGCAGTTCTTC
>TRBV6-6|TRBJ1-2|-|-
CASSYFTDIGYTF
TGTGCCAGCAGTTACTTTACCGACATTGGCTACACCTTC
>TRBV10-1|TRBJ2-5|-|-
CARPRGAVETQYF
TGCGCCAGGCCCCGGGGAGCGGTGGAGACCCAGTACTTC
>TRBV15|TRBJ2-3|-|TRBD2
CATSRGLGGFSTDTQYF
TGTGCCACCAGCAGAGGTCTCGGGGGGTTTAGCACAGATACGCAGTATTTT
>TRBV30|TRBJ1-6|-|-
CAWSVGRGAGNSPLHF
TGTGCCTGGAGTGTAGGCCGGGGGGCAGGTAATTCACCCCTCCACTTT
>TRBV4-1|TRBJ2-7|-|TRBD1
CASSLNTGDSYEQYF
TGCGCCAGCAGCCTAAATACAGGGGACTCCTACGAGCAGTACTTC
>TRBV18|TRBJ1-1|-|-
CASSPPQGPEAFF
TGTGCCAGCTCACCACCACAGGGACCTGAAGCTTTCTTT
>TRBV6-6|TRBJ1-3|-|-
CASSYGSTGYF
TGTGCCAGCAGTTACGGGAGCACGGGATATTTT
>TRBV19|TRBJ1-4|-|TRBD1
CASTVLPTGDLREKLFF
TGTGCCAGTACCGTTCTACCGACAGGGGATCTCAGGGAAAAACTGTTTTTT
>TRBV6-5|TRBJ2-7|-|TRBD2
CASSYIGLGPGEQYF
TGTGCCAGCAGTTACATAGGACTAGGCCCGGGCGAGCAGTACTTC
>TRBV6-6|TRBJ2-2|-|-
CASSRSMGGRELFF
TGTGCCAGCAGTCGATCTATGGGCGGGAGGGAGCTGTTTTTT
>TRBV2|TRBJ2-5|once|TRBD2
CASTGLAGSETQYF
TGTGCCAGCACAGGACTAGCGGGATCGGAGACCCAGTACTTC
>TRBV19|TRBJ1-4|few|TRBD1
CASSPTGGANEKLFF
TGTGCCAGTAGCCCGACAGGGGGGGCTAATGAAAAACTGTTTTTT
>TRBV29-1|TRBJ2-1|-|-
CSGEVLAPNEQFF
TGCAGCGGTGAGGTCCTAGCCCCAAATGAGCAGTTCTTC
>TRBV7-2|TRBJ1-2|-|-
CASSKGLQYGYTF
TGTGCCAGCAGTAAGGGGCTCCAATATGGCTACACCTTC
>TRBV12-5|TRBJ1-1|once|-
CASGRGWTEAFF
TGTGCTAGTGGTCGAGGTTGGACTGAAGCTTTCTTT
>TRBV2|TRBJ1-2|-|-
CASSPTRRVDGYTF
TGTGCCAGCAGTCCTACCCGCCGGGTTGATGGCTACACCTTC
>TRBV19|TRBJ1-1|once|-
CASSITGGAGAFF
TGTGCCAGTAGTATAACGGGGGGCGCGGGAGCTTTCTTT
>TRBV4-1|TRBJ2-2|-|TRBD1
CASSSRTGDEFANTGELFF
TGCGCCAGCAGCAGCCGGACAGGGGACGAATTTGCGAACACCGGGGAGCTGTTTTTT
>TRBV5-1|TRBJ2-5|-|TRBD1
CASSLGPGTGQETQYF
TGCGCCAGCAGCTTGGGGCCCGGGACAGGCCAAGAGACCCAGTACTTC
>TRBV6-4|TRBJ2-5|-|TRBD2
CASSATSAWAQETQYF
TGTGCCAGCAGCGCAACTAGCGCGTGGGCCCAAGAGACCCAGTACTTC
>TRBV18|TRBJ2-3|few|TRBD2
CASSSTSGGTDTQYF
TGTGCCAGCTCGTCGACTAGCGGGGGCACAGATACGCAGTATTTT
>TRBV7-9|TRBJ2-5|-|-
CASTAVAEGTQYF
TGTGCCAGCACCGCGGTGGCCGAAGGGACCCAGTACTTC
>TRBV30|TRBJ1-4|-|TRBD1
CAWSSTGTGFGKLFF
TGTGCCTGGAGCTCCACCGGGACAGGGTTTGGAAAACTGTTTTTT
>TRBV2|TRBJ2-3|-|-
CASMIPRGDTDTQYF
TGTGCCAGCATGATTCCCAGGGGGGACACGGATACGCAGTATTTT
>TRBV27|TRBJ2-7|-|-
CASSQGGHLYEQYF
TGTGCCAGCAGCCAGGGGGGACACCTCTACGAGCAGTACTTC
>TRBV6-6|TRBJ1-1|-|TRBD1
CASSDGQGTEAFF
TGTGCCAGCAGCGACGGACAGGGCACTGAAGCTTTCTTT
>TRBV27|TRBJ2-7|once|TRBD1
CASSQYRGRVNEQYF
TGTGCCAGCAGTCAATACAGGGGGCGCGTGAACGAGCAGTACTTC
>TRBV27|TRBJ2-7|-|TRBD2
CASSWGLAKPEQYF
TGTGCCAGCAGTTGGGGACTAGCGAAACCCGAGCAGTACTTC
>TRBV7-8|TRBJ2-6|-|-
CASSLFRGAHSGANVLTF
TGTGCCAGCAGCTTATTTCGCGGGGCTCACTCTGGGGCCAACGTCCTGACTTTC
>TRBV7-3|TRBJ2-1|-|-
CASSLYGAYNEQFF
TGTGCCAGCAGCTTATACGGGGCCTACAATGAGCAGTTCTTC
>TRBV9|TRBJ1-2|-|TRBD1
CASSSPPGQFYGYTF
TGTGCCAGCAGCTCACCCCCGGGACAGTTCTATGGCTACACCTTC
>TRBV19|TRBJ1-1|-|-
CASSINTGSSAFF
TGTGCCAGTAGTATAAATACAGGGTCGAGCGCTTTCTTT
>TRBV29-1|TRBJ2-2|-|TRBD2
CSVGPGLNTGELFF
TGCAGCGTGGGGCCGGGACTAAACACCGGGGAGCTGTTTTTT
>TRBV7-9|TRBJ1-1|-|TRBD1
CASISGGLNTEAFF
TGTGCCAGCATCTCAGGGGGGCTTAACACTGAAGCTTTCTTT
>TRBV18|TRBJ2-3|-|TRBD2
CASSPNGGGSTDTQYF
TGTGCCAGCTCACCAAACGGCGGGGGGAGCACAGATACGCAGTATTTT
>TRBV2|TRBJ2-7|-|-
CASSDRGREIKTYEQYF
TGTGCCAGCAGTGACAGGGGAAGGGAGATTAAGACCTACGAGCAGTACTTC
>TRBV5-1|TRBJ1-2|-|-
CASSSRSRLQGGYGYTF
TGCGCCAGCAGCTCCCGTTCGCGGCTTCAAGGAGGGTATGGCTACACCTTC
>TRBV27|TRBJ1-6|-|TRBD1
CASGGDRNSPLHF
TGTGCATCGGGCGGGGACAGAAATTCACCCCTCCACTTT
>TRBV5-1|TRBJ2-1|once|-
CASSLDRAYNEQFF
TGCGCCAGCAGCTTGGACAGGGCCTACAATGAGCAGTTCTTC
>TRBV5-1|TRBJ2-7|-|-
CASSLDQEYEQYF
TGCGCCAGCAGCTTGGACCAGGAATACGAGCAGTACTTC
>TRBV29-1|TRBJ2-7|-|-
CSVVLGQGSTYEQYF
TGCAGCGTTGTCCTCGGGCAGGGTTCAACCTACGAGCAGTACTTC